This entry describes one T cell receptor beta chain. Its antigen is as yet unknown. This record comes from a study of CD8 T cells in ankylosing spondylitis. Broader study findings: Characteristic of ankylosing spondylitis blood, it appeared, was a TCR beta motif comprising several highly homologous variants.

From the 5' RACE reads, TCRdb called clonotypes with MiXCR, one entry per CDR3 protein. Of 800,000 to 900,000 distinct CDR3 sequences in the sample, roughly 10% are singletons; the top ten hold around 0.51%. Sequencing was carried out using blood, either unsorted or a sorted T cell fraction (not recorded which). The sequence was obtained from a male donor with ankylosing spondylitis.

The CDR3: CASSPAGGYTEAFF. CDR3 bases: TGTGCCAGCTCACCTGCAGGGGGGTACACTGAAGCTTTCTTT. The chain uses TRBV18 and TRBJ1-1; 7 positions match TRBD1. This CDR3 is 14 amino acids long. The V gene's germline CDR1 is KGHSH and CDR2 LQKENI. After removal of 3 bases from V and 3 bases from J, the junction contained 4 bases not matched to a gene.